The source of this T cell receptor beta chain is a study of shared clonotypes between healthy human individuals. Whole-study context: Those who served as donors were a couple of women and a few men between the ages of 18 and 49.

V was clipped by 0 bases and J by 7 bases, with 10 bases between them. Germline CDR1 MNHEY, CDR2 SMNVEV (reference sequence). This CDR3 is built from 14 residues. TCRdb's copy holds only in-frame clones and misses some; the assay was immunoSEQ multiplex PCR. The sample lists around 2,000,000 clones, more than 85% occurring once. About this clone: Antigen specificity is unknown.

Naive CD8 isolation took CD45RO-negative cells positively selected for CCR7 and excluded terminally differentiated effector memory CD45RA+ cells. Findings of the study overall: The study generally estimated greater richness for naive than memory subsets. Investigators collected only blood, and repertoires in tissues likely differ. Having only a few donors restricted how much genetic and exposure-history diversity was captured.

The sample taken for sequencing was naive CD8+ T cells from PBMCs. This clonotype was obtained from a man between 18 and 35 years old in good health. Some clones in this sample may be carry-over from other donors' samples. The chain combines TRBV27 with TRBJ2-1; D tentatively fits TRBD1 or TRBD2 (5 bases each). CDR3 residues: CASSLSGPGNEQFF. Here the CDR3 DNA reads TGTGCCAGCAGTTTATCGGGACCCGGAAATGAGCAGTTCTTC.